This T cell receptor (beta chain) was profiled in a study of blood T cell repertoires in COVID-19. Study summary: In each case, the material was cDNA or gDNA derived from T cells, B-cell-depleted T cells, or PBMCs.

The V gene's germline CDR1 is MNHEY and CDR2 SVGAGI. This CDR3 comprises 11 residues. About this clone: A junction boundary mismatches the germline segment, possibly from a read error.

As processed by the authors: Nucleated cell number was recorded as an estimate derived from reference gene primer amplification. The protocol was immunoSEQ multiplex PCR, while the TCRdb copy is restricted to in-frame clones and leaves out a portion. The DNA gave D and trimming, while V, J and clone size come from that table. This table holds under 65,000 clones, about 79% found once. The sequence derives from a woman aged 60 to 75 with acute or convalescent COVID-19. The V and J genes are TRBV6-5 and TRBJ2-4; D possibly corresponds to TRBD2 (5 bases). Source material: peripheral blood. In DNA, the CDR3 is TGTGCCAGCAACCCGAGTGGACTTATCCCTTTC. Protein: CASNPSGLIPF.